This TCR beta chain was identified in a study of blood T cell repertoires in COVID-19. Study-wide context: From T cells, B-cell-depleted T cells, or PBMCs came the material, which was cDNA or gDNA.

Germline trimming cut 4 bases from V and 0 bases from J; bases unmatched to any gene: 2. In germline, CDR1 is MNHNS, CDR2 SASEGT. This CDR3 spans 16 amino acids. TCRdb keeps only in-frame clones here, not all; method: immunoSEQ multiplex PCR. The repertoire has roughly 230,000 clones, approximately 86% of them found once; the top ten carry over 0.55%. The J gene is TRBJ2-6, the V gene TRBV6-1, with 8 nucleotides matching TRBD1. This TCR was recovered from a human donor in a cohort sampled during active COVID-19. The sequenced sample was peripheral blood. The CDR3 protein is CASSGTGPSGANVLTF. The CDR3 coding sequence is TGTGCCAGCAGTGGGACAGGGCCCTCTGGGGCCAACGTCCTGACTTTC.